Sequencing of this T cell receptor (beta chain) was carried out in a study of blood T cells in healthy people across ages. Study results and caveats: More naive CD4+ cells and higher diversity were found in long-lived than in aged donors. Diversity of TCR beta correlated strongly with naive T cell percentage. Older age went with lower TCR beta diversity per million T cells, in a roughly linear way.

V was shortened by 6 bases and J by 4 bases, with 21 bases between the two germline ends. The CDR3 contains 16 residues. Comment on this clonotype: Its specificity is unknown.

Sample-barcoded 5' priming and a J-beta primer mix drove a second PCR of 7 to 11 cycles. MiXCR, run by TCRdb on the 5' RACE reads, gives a single entry per CDR3 protein. The sample contains 730,000 or so distinct CDR3 sequences, 43% of which appear only once. The TCR originated in a woman aged 60-75 years in good health. Sample: blood. The chain joins TRBV12-3 or TRBV12-4 to TRBJ1-2; the D gene is possibly TRBD1 (5 bases). In DNA, the CDR3 is TGTGCCAGCAGCTTGGTTTGGGAGGGGCGCGTCTATGGCTACACCTTC. This gives the protein CASSLVWEGRVYGYTF.